The clone carrying this TCR beta chain has a count of ten or more. These data belong to a study of spatial heterogeneity in lung cancer. The time point: sample taken at primary tumor resection. Researchers sequenced whole RNA taken from tumor, nontumor lung or frozen PBMC without sorting. TCRdb re-derived calls from the 5' RACE reads in MiXCR, one entry per CDR3 protein. This sample has approximately 25,000 distinct CDR3 sequences, with 3% to 3.5% found just once. The input for sequencing was PBMCs, taken at surgery. This TCR was recovered from a female donor with early-stage non-small cell lung cancer.

The CDR3 loop reads CASNLGGVSNQPQHF. DNA of the CDR3: TGTGCCAGCAATCTGGGAGGGGTGAGCAATCAGCCCCAGCATTTT. The V call is TRBV2, the J call TRBJ1-5, with TRBD1 as a possible D gene (5 bases). CDR1 SNHLY and CDR2 FYNNEI come from the germline V gene. The CDR3 extends over 15 amino acids. Trimming removed 7 bases from V and 1 base from J, with 14 bases in between. The complete variable domain, with remaining parts taken from reference TRBV2 and TRBJ1-5, reads EPEVTQTPSHQVTQMGQEVILRCVPISNHLYFYWYRQILGQKVEFLVSFYNNEISEKSEIFDDQFSVERPDGSNFTLKIRSTKLEDSAMYFCASNLGGVSNQPQHFGDGTRLSIL.